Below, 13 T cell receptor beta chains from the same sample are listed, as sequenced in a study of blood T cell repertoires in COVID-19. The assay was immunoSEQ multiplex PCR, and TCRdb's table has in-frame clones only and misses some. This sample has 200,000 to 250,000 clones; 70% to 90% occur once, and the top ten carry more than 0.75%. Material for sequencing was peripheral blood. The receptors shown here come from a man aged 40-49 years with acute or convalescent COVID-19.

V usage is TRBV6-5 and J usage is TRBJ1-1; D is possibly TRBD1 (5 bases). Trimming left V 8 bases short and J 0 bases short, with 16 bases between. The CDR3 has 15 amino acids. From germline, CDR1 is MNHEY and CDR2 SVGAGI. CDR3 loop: CASRLGGVMNTEAFF. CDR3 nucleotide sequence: TGTGCCAGCCGTTTGGGGGGTGTCATGAACACTGAAGCTTTCTTT.

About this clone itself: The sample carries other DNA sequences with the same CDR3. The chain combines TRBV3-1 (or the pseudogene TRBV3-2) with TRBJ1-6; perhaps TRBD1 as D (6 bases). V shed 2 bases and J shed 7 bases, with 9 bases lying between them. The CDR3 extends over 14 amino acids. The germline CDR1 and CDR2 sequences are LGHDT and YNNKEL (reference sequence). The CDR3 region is CASSQQGRNSPLHF. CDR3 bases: TGTGCCAGCAGCCAACAGGGGCGGAATTCACCCCTCCACTTT.

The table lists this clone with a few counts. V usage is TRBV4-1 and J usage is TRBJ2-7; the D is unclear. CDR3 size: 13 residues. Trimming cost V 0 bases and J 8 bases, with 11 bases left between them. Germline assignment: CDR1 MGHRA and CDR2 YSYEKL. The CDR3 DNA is TGCGCCAGCAGCCAAGATCGAGCTTTCCAGCAGTACTTC. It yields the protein CASSQDRAFQQYF.

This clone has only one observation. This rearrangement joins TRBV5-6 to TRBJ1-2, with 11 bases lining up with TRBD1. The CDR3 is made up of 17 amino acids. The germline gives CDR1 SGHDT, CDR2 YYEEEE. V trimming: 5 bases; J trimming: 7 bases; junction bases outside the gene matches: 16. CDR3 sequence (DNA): TGTGCCAGCAGAGCCGGGACAGGGGGGTATTCATCGCTTGGCTACACCTTC. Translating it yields CASRAGTGGYSSLGYTF.

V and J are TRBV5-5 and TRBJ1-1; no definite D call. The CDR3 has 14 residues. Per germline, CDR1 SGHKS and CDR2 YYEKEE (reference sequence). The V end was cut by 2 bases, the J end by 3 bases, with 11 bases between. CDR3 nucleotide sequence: TGTGCCAGCAGCTTCATCACCGGGTACACTGAAGCTTTCTTT. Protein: CASSFITGYTEAFF.

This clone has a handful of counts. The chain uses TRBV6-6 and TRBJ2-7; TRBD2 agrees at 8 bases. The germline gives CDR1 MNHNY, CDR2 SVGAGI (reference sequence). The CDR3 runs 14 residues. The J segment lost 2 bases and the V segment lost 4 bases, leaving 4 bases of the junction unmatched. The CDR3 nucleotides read TGTGCCAGCAGTTCGGCGGGGGGACCCTACGAGCAGTACTTC. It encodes CASSSAGGPYEQYF.

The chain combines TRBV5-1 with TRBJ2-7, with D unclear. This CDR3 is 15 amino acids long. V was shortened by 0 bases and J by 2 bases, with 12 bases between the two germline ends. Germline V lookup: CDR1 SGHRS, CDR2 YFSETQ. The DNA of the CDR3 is TGCGCCAGCAGCTTGGATGGCCAGTTCCCCTACGAGCAGTACTTC. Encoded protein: CASSLDGQFPYEQYF. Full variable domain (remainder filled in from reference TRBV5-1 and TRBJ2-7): KAGVTQTPRYLIKTRGQQVTLSCSPISGHRSVSWYQQTPGQGLQFLFEYFSETQRNKGNFPGRFSGRQFSNSRSEMNVSTLELGDSALYLCASSLDGQFPYEQYFGPGTRLTVT.

The CDR3 bases are TGTGCCAGCAGTTACAGACAGGCGGCCGAAGCTTTCTTT. As protein: CASSYRQAAEAFF. V gene TRBV6-2 or TRBV6-3 combines with J gene TRBJ1-1; a weak D match, TRBD1 (6 bases). The CDR3 length is 13 residues. Germline V gene lookup returns CDR1 MNHEY and CDR2 SVGEGT. V was pared by 2 bases and J by 8 bases, with 12 bases between.

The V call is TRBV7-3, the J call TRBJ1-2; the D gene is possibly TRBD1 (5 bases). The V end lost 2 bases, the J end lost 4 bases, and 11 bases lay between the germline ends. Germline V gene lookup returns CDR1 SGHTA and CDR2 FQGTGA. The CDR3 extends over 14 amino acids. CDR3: CASSLHDSRYGYTF. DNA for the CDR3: TGTGCCAGCAGCTTACACGACAGCCGCTATGGCTACACCTTC. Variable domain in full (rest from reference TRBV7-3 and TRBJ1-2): GAGVSQTPSNKVTEKGKYVELRCDPISGHTALYWYRQSLGQGPEFLIYFQGTGAADDSGLPNDRFFAVRPEGSVSTLKIQRTERGDSAVYLCASSLHDSRYGYTFGSGTRLTVV.

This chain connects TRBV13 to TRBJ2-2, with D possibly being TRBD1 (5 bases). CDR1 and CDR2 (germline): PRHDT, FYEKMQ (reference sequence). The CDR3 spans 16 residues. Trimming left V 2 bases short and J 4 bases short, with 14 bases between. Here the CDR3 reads CASSLYGQVGTGELFF. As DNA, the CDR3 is TGTGCCAGCAGCTTATATGGACAAGTAGGCACCGGGGAGCTGTTTTTT.

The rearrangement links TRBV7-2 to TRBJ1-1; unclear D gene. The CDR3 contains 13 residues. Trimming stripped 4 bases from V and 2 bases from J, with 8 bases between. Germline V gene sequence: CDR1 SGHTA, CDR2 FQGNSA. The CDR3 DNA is TGTGCCAGCAGCTCGGGGTTAAACACTGAAGCTTTCTTT. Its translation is CASSSGLNTEAFF.

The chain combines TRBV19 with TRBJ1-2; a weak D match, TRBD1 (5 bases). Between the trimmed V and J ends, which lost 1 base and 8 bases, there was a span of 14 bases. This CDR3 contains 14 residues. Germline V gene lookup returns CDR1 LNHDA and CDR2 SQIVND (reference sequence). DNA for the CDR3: TGTGCCAGTAGTATAGTAGGGGCCAACGTAGGCTACACCTTC. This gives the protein CASSIVGANVGYTF.

The CDR3 sequence: CASSIAAGGQSYNEQFF. The DNA for the CDR3 is TGTGCCAGTAGTATAGCCGCGGGGGGGCAATCCTACAATGAGCAGTTCTTC. V and J are TRBV19 and TRBJ2-1, with 9 bases lining up with TRBD2. With 1 base clipped from V and 1 base from J, the junction kept 5 bases outside the gene matches. Germline V gives CDR1 LNHDA, CDR2 SQIVND (reference sequence). The CDR3 is made up of 17 amino acids.